The 21 T cell receptor beta chains presented below share a single source sample, sequenced in a study of multiple sclerosis patients with progressive multifocal leukoencephalopathy. Time point meaning: before natalizumab initiation. Profiling relied on immunoSEQ multiplex PCR, and the TCRdb table lists in-frame clones only, not all of them. Altogether roughly 34,000 clones are present, approximately 90% being singletons, with the ten largest covering roughly 1.5%. The sample comprised PBMCs. The receptor source for this set is a human donor with multiple sclerosis.

The V and J genes are TRBV18 and TRBJ2-3, with a possible D match to TRBD2 (5 bases). V shed 3 bases and J shed 6 bases, with 22 bases lying between them. Germline V gene data show CDR1 as KGHSH and CDR2 as LQKENI. The CDR3 runs to 17 residues. The CDR3 sequence is CASSPISPGSLPDTQYF. CDR3 sequence (DNA): TGTGCCAGCTCACCGATCTCGCCGGGGTCCCTCCCCGATACGCAGTATTTT.

The chain recombines TRBV6-4 with TRBJ2-1; TRBD2 agrees at 8 bases. With 3 bases clipped from V and 8 bases from J, the junction kept 9 bases outside the gene matches. The germline CDR1 and CDR2 sequences are MRHNA and SNTAGT. The CDR3 consists of 15 residues. CDR3 sequence: CASSEGREVPYEQFF. In DNA form, the CDR3 reads TGTGCCAGCAGTGAGGGGCGGGAGGTCCCTTATGAGCAGTTCTTC.

The CDR3 DNA follows: TGTGCCAGCAGCCAATATTTCGGTAATGAAAAACTGTTTTTT. Protein: CASSQYFGNEKLFF. The J gene is TRBJ1-4, the V gene TRBV6-5; D is ambiguous. Germline V gives CDR1 MNHEY, CDR2 SVGAGI. There are 14 residues in the CDR3. V was shortened by 6 bases and J by 4 bases, with 12 bases between the two germline ends.

V gene TRBV6-1 combines with J gene TRBJ1-3; D remains ambiguous. Trimming removed 2 bases from V and 0 bases from J, with 11 bases in between. This CDR3 has 16 residues. Germline CDR1 is MNHNS and CDR2 is SASEGT. Here the CDR3 reads CASSELGGFSGNTIYF. In nucleotides, the CDR3 is TGTGCCAGCAGTGAATTGGGCGGTTTCTCTGGAAACACCATATATTTT.

The chain recombines TRBV5-4 with TRBJ2-3, with 9 bases aligning to TRBD2. V dropped 1 base and J dropped 5; count of bases not matched to a gene: 8. CDR1 SGHNT and CDR2 YYREEE come from the germline V gene (reference sequence). The CDR3 consists of 16 residues. The CDR3 DNA follows: TGTGCCAGCAGCTTGACCAGCGGGAGGTTGGGAGATACGCAGTATTTT. Amino acid sequence: CASSLTSGRLGDTQYF.

The chain links TRBV28 to TRBJ2-7; 9 bases match TRBD1. The CDR3 consists of 13 residues. V was pared by 10 bases and J by 5 bases, with 9 bases of the junction left unmatched. CDR1 is MDHEN and CDR2 is SYDVKM in the germline V gene. As DNA, the CDR3 is TGTGCCACCCGGAGGGGGACAGGGCACGAGCAGTACTTC. Amino acids: CATRRGTGHEQYF.

The rearrangement links TRBV7-2 to TRBJ2-1; D gene unclear. Germline CDR1 SGHTA, CDR2 FQGNSA. The V gene lost 2 bases and the J gene lost 9 bases, with 17 bases spanning the gap. CDR3 size: 15 residues. The CDR3 coding sequence is TGTGCCAGCAGCTTACAAGCGTCGAATGCAGCTGAGCAGTTCTTC. Residues: CASSLQASNAAEQFF.

This clone was recorded once. V is TRBV9 and J is TRBJ2-7; unclear D gene. CDR1 is SGDLS, CDR2 YYNGEE, per germline. The CDR3 totals 16 residues. Trimming took off 0 bases at V and 5 bases at J, with 18 bases between the two ends. CDR3 DNA sequence: TGTGCCAGCAGCGTAGCTGGTGTAGTAAAAGGGAACGAGCAGTACTTC. Its protein is CASSVAGVVKGNEQYF.

The J gene is TRBJ2-4, the V gene TRBV5-4, with 12 positions matching TRBD1. Losses at the gene ends were 4 bases for V and 0 bases for J; bases not matched to a gene: 11. The V gene's germline CDR1 is SGHNT and CDR2 YYREEE (reference sequence). The CDR3 is 19 residues long. CDR3: CASSRPGQGALQAKNIQYF. The CDR3 coding sequence is TGTGCCAGCAGCCGCCCGGGACAGGGGGCCCTCCAAGCCAAAAACATTCAGTACTTC.

This clone has only a few counts. This rearrangement joins TRBV6-1 to TRBJ2-5; 9 nucleotides line up with TRBD1. The CDR3 covers 14 residues. The junction had 7 bases not matched to a gene; V was cut back by 7 bases and J by 4 bases. The germline CDR1 and CDR2 sequences are MNHNS and SASEGT. Here the CDR3 DNA reads TGTGCCAGCACAACAGGGGGCGTCTCAGAGACCCAGTACTTC. This translates into CASTTGGVSETQYF.

The V and J genes are TRBV18 and TRBJ2-7, with 11 bases matching TRBD2. V trimming: 3 bases; J trimming: 5 bases; junction bases outside the gene matches: 6. Germline V gene sequence: CDR1 KGHSH, CDR2 LQKENI. This CDR3 has 15 residues. CDR3 residues: CASSPTSGRPHEQYF. CDR3 bases: TGTGCCAGCTCACCCACTAGCGGGAGACCCCACGAGCAGTACTTC.

This chain joins TRBV18 and TRBJ2-7; 12 positions agree with TRBD2. After removal of 3 bases from V and 7 bases from J, the junction contained 10 bases not matched to a gene. The CDR3 is 16 amino acids. Germline loops: CDR1 KGHSH, CDR2 LQKENI. This chain's CDR3 is CASSPYLAGGPGEQYF. The CDR3 region has the DNA TGTGCCAGCTCACCCTATCTAGCGGGAGGGCCCGGAGAGCAGTACTTC.

A single count supports this clone. The V gene is TRBV9, the J gene TRBJ2-1; 9 bases line up with TRBD2. J gave up 5 bases and V 4 bases, and 10 bases lay outside the gene matches. Germline V lookup: CDR1 SGDLS, CDR2 YYNGEE. The CDR3 consists of 16 residues. CDR3 residues: CASSQTLAGEDNEQFF. As DNA, the CDR3 is TGTGCCAGCAGCCAAACCTTAGCGGGAGAGGACAATGAGCAGTTCTTC. The whole variable domain, filled in from reference TRBV9 and TRBJ2-1, reads DSGVTQTPKHLITATGQRVTLRCSPRSGDLSVYWYQQSLDQGLQFLIQYYNGEERAKGNILERFSAQQFPDLHSELNLSSLELGDSALYFCASSQTLAGEDNEQFFGPGTRLTVL.

The chain combines TRBV7-9 with TRBJ2-1, with D unclear. With 6 bases removed from V and 7 bases from J, the gap between germline ends came to 4 bases. Germline V lookup: CDR1 SEHNR, CDR2 FQNEAQ (reference sequence). This CDR3 contains 10 residues. The CDR3 DNA reads as TGTGCCAGCAGGGGAAATGAGCAGTTCTTC. This codes for CASRGNEQFF.

CDR3 loop: CASSYPGPGEQYF. The CDR3 bases are TGTGCCAGCAGTTATCCGGGACCGGGGGAGCAGTACTTC. The J gene is TRBJ2-7, the V gene TRBV6-5; D may correspond to TRBD1 or TRBD2 (5 bases each). The V end lost 3 bases, the J end lost 7 bases, and 13 bases lay between the germline ends. CDR1 and CDR2 (germline): MNHEY, SVGAGI. The CDR3 loop spans 13 amino acids.

The chain couples TRBV28 to TRBJ1-3; maybe TRBD1 (6 bases). CDR3 size: 14 residues. V dropped 11 bases and J dropped 2 bases, with 16 bases sitting between them. CDR1 is MDHEN and CDR2 is SYDVKM in the germline V gene. The CDR3, as DNA: TGTGCCGGATCTTTAGGGGGGACTGGAAACACCATATATTTT. As protein: CAGSLGGTGNTIYF. The full variable domain, in which reference TRBV28 and TRBJ1-3 provide the parts outside the CDR3, is DVKVTQSSRYLVKRTGEKVFLECVQDMDHENMFWYRQDPGLGLRLIYFSYDVKMKEKGDIPEGYSVSREKKERFSLILESASTNQTSMYLCAGSLGGTGNTIYFGEGSWLTVV.

J is TRBJ2-3 and V is TRBV19; 8 nucleotides line up with TRBD2. The CDR3 contains 17 residues. V lost 4 bases, J lost 2 bases, and 11 bases stayed unmatched. Germline V lookup: CDR1 LNHDA, CDR2 SQIVND (reference sequence). The CDR3: CASSTYRGGPPTDTQYF. The CDR3 coding sequence is TGTGCCAGTAGTACGTATCGGGGGGGGCCACCCACAGATACGCAGTATTTT.

V usage is TRBV6-5 and J usage is TRBJ2-7; 9 bases fit TRBD1. Germline CDR1 MNHEY, CDR2 SVGAGI. Trimming cost V 7 bases and J 3 bases; bases outside gene matches: 7. The CDR3 runs 14 residues. Written as DNA, the CDR3 is TGTGCCAGCAACGCACAGGGGGCTAGCTACGAGCAGTACTTC. This gives the protein CASNAQGASYEQYF.

The V call is TRBV6-1, the J call TRBJ2-7; 9 bases fit TRBD1. Unmatched junction bases numbered 7, after V lost 1 base and J lost 6 bases. CDR1 and CDR2 from the germline V gene are MNHNS and SASEGT. The CDR3 covers 15 residues. The CDR3 DNA sequence: TGTGCCAGCAGTGAAGTCTCCGGGACAGGGCTCGAGCAGTACTTC. The encoded protein is CASSEVSGTGLEQYF.

About this clone: Other DNA sequences within the sample encode an identical CDR3. The chain combines TRBV28 with TRBJ1-2; D gene ambiguous. V dropped 6 bases and J dropped 4 bases, with 15 bases sitting between them. The length of the CDR3 is 14 residues. Germline V CDR1 and CDR2: MDHEN, SYDVKM. The chain's CDR3 is CASSLVSTIYGYTF. The CDR3 coding sequence is TGTGCCAGCAGCTTAGTCTCAACGATCTATGGCTACACCTTC.

In this sample, this clone turned up once. This chain joins TRBV7-9 and TRBJ1-2, with TRBD1 matching 7 bases. This CDR3 contains 15 residues. CDR1 and CDR2 (germline): SEHNR, FQNEAQ (reference sequence). J was trimmed by 0 bases and V by 6 bases; bases with no gene match: 7. Here the CDR3 DNA reads TGTGCCAGCAGTCCGGGACAGAATACTAACTATGGCTACACCTTC. It encodes CASSPGQNTNYGYTF.